The 17 T cell receptor beta chains reported below all come from one sample, sequenced in a study of blood T cell repertoires in COVID-19. TCRdb's copy holds only in-frame clones and misses some; the assay was immunoSEQ multiplex PCR. Of roughly 180,000 clones listed, around 80% are singletons. The sample comprised PBMCs or T cells enriched from blood (not recorded which). These receptors were collected from a woman aged 50 to 60 in a cohort exposed to, infected with or recovered from COVID-19 (not recorded which).

The rearrangement links TRBV7-2 to TRBJ2-3; perhaps TRBD2 as D (5 bases). Germline CDR1 SGHTA, CDR2 FQGNSA. This CDR3 has 16 residues. V lost 5 bases and J lost 0, with 15 bases in between. CDR3 protein: CASSSRQRSSTDTQYF. CDR3 nucleotide sequence: TGTGCCAGCAGCAGCCGGCAGCGGTCTAGCACAGATACGCAGTATTTT.

The chain is built from TRBV14 and TRBJ2-7; TRBD1 matches 9 bases. CDR3 length: 14 amino acids. V was clipped by 3 bases and J by 2 bases; unmatched bases: 2. Germline V gene sequence: CDR1 SGHDN, CDR2 FVKESK. The CDR3 spells CASSQGQGPYEQYF. The CDR3 DNA reads TGTGCCAGCAGCCAGGGACAGGGTCCCTACGAGCAGTACTTC.

V gene TRBV5-1 combines with J gene TRBJ1-2; 8 nucleotides line up with TRBD1. Germline V gene lookup returns CDR1 SGHRS and CDR2 YFSETQ. The CDR3 extends over 15 amino acids. Trimming took 0 bases from V and 5 from J; bases not matched to a gene: 6. CDR3 residues: CASSLEAGGAYGYTF. The CDR3 nucleotides read TGCGCCAGCAGCTTGGAAGCAGGGGGCGCGTATGGCTACACCTTC. Drawing the rest from reference TRBV5-1 and TRBJ1-2, the complete variable domain is KAGVTQTPRYLIKTRGQQVTLSCSPISGHRSVSWYQQTPGQGLQFLFEYFSETQRNKGNFPGRFSGRQFSNSRSEMNVSTLELGDSALYLCASSLEAGGAYGYTFGSGTRLTVV.

The V call is TRBV19, the J call TRBJ1-2; D is possibly TRBD1 (6 bases). Germline lookup yields CDR1 LNHDA and CDR2 SQIVND (reference sequence). The CDR3 runs to 13 residues. Trimming pared 5 bases from V and 4 bases from J, leaving 11 bases between. This chain's CDR3 is CASSQTGPYGYTF. The CDR3 bases are TGTGCCAGTAGTCAGACAGGCCCCTATGGCTACACCTTC.

The sample holds a few counts of this clone. The chain employs TRBV7-8 and TRBJ2-2; 10 bases line up with TRBD2. The V gene's germline CDR1 is SGHVS and CDR2 FQNEAQ. With 0 bases clipped from V and 3 bases from J, the junction kept 1 base outside the gene matches. This CDR3 contains 16 residues. DNA for the CDR3: TGTGCCAGCAGCTTAGCTAGCGGGGGGTACACCGGGGAGCTGTTTTTT. It encodes CASSLASGGYTGELFF.

The chain links TRBV5-5 to TRBJ2-2; D gene uncertain. The CDR3 extends over 16 amino acids. Germline V gene lookup returns CDR1 SGHKS and CDR2 YYEKEE (reference sequence). The germline V and J ends were trimmed by 0 bases and 0 bases, with 9 bases remaining between them. The CDR3 protein is CASSLAPGTNTGELFF. Here the CDR3 DNA reads TGTGCCAGCAGCTTGGCCCCAGGAACGAACACCGGGGAGCTGTTTTTT.

This clone showed up just a few times. DNA for the CDR3: TGTGCCAGCAGCCAGGGGGGACAGGTGATGGAGACCCAGTACTTC. It specifies CASSQGGQVMETQYF. V gene TRBV13 combines with J gene TRBJ2-5, with 8 bases aligning to TRBD1. This CDR3 has 15 residues. Germline lookup yields CDR1 PRHDT and CDR2 FYEKMQ (reference sequence). V was pared by 5 bases and J by 5 bases, with 10 bases of the junction left unmatched.

The chain recombines TRBV6-2 or TRBV6-3 with TRBJ2-2; 10 nucleotides match TRBD2. The CDR3 consists of 17 residues. The ends lost 5 bases at V and 0 bases at J; junction bases unmatched: 6. Germline CDR1 MNHEY, CDR2 SVGEGT. CDR3 residues: CASSDGLAAANTGELFF. The CDR3 DNA reads TGTGCCAGCAGTGATGGACTAGCGGCCGCGAACACCGGGGAGCTGTTTTTT.

V gene TRBV7-3 combines with J gene TRBJ2-2; TRBD2 aligns across 12 bases. V was clipped by 5 bases and J by 3 bases; unmatched bases: 7. Germline V gene sequence: CDR1 SGHTA, CDR2 FQGTGA. The CDR3 loop spans 17 amino acids. The CDR3 bases are TGTGCCAGCAGCCCTAGGGGACTAGCGGGCGACACCGGGGAGCTGTTTTTT. This codes for CASSPRGLAGDTGELFF.

This chain joins TRBV28 and TRBJ1-1; D is unresolved. The V end lost 4 bases, the J end lost 11 bases, and 23 bases lay between the germline ends. Germline V gives CDR1 MDHEN, CDR2 SYDVKM. The CDR3 totals 15 residues. The CDR3 DNA sequence: TGTGCCAGCAGTTCCGGGCCCGCGGGAGGAAGAGAGGCTTTCTTT. It yields the protein CASSSGPAGGREAFF.

The chain carries TRBV3-1 (or the pseudogene TRBV3-2) and TRBJ2-7, with 13 bases matching TRBD2. The CDR3 runs to 15 residues. CDR1 LGHDT and CDR2 YNNKEL come from the germline V gene (reference sequence). Trimming removed 4 bases from V and 5 bases from J; junction bases left unmatched: 5. CDR3 sequence reads: CASSLSGTSGNEQYF. The CDR3 DNA follows: TGTGCCAGCAGCCTCTCCGGGACTAGCGGGAACGAGCAGTACTTC.

Concerning this clone itself: One end of the junction is discordant with germline, which a read error may explain. The V and J genes are TRBV7-7 and TRBJ2-7; 8 nucleotides align to TRBD2. Germline lookup yields CDR1 SSHAT and CDR2 FNYEAQ (reference sequence). The CDR3 sequence is 14 residues long. The DNA for the CDR3 is TGTGCTAGCAGCCCTGGGACTAGCTCCTACGAGCAGTACTTC. Residues: CASSPGTSSYEQYF.

This clone came up a few times. This rearrangement joins TRBV5-1 to TRBJ2-2; tentative D call: TRBD1 (5 bases). The CDR3 sequence is 16 residues long. V was shortened by 0 bases and J by 2 bases, with 11 bases between the two germline ends. Germline CDR1 reads SGHRS; CDR2 reads YFSETQ. DNA for the CDR3: TGCGCCAGCAGCTTGGGGACATCTGTTAACACCGGGGAGCTGTTTTTT. It specifies CASSLGTSVNTGELFF.

The chain recombines TRBV7-3 with TRBJ2-1; 9 nucleotides agree with TRBD2. This CDR3 comprises 15 residues. J gave up 4 bases and V 5 bases, and 6 bases lay outside the gene matches. The germline V gene encodes CDR1 SGHTA and CDR2 FQGTGA. This CDR3 reads CASSRSGSSYNEQFF. The CDR3 bases are TGTGCCAGCAGCCGTAGCGGGAGTAGTTACAATGAGCAGTTCTTC.

This clone showed up just once. The rearrangement uses TRBV6-1 and TRBJ2-7, with a weak D call TRBD1 (6 bases). Germline CDR1 and CDR2: MNHNS and SASEGT. Trimming took off 2 bases at V and 13 bases at J, with 12 bases between the two ends. The CDR3 is made up of 11 amino acids. Written as DNA, the CDR3 is TGTGCCAGCAGTGAATGGGCAGGGGCCTACTTC. Translation gives CASSEWAGAYF.

This clone was seen a handful of times. This chain joins TRBV5-4 and TRBJ1-6, with D possibly TRBD1 on 6 matching bases. Germline assignment: CDR1 SGHNT and CDR2 YYREEE (reference sequence). Trimming removed 4 bases at V and 8 bases at J, with 13 bases between. CDR3 length equals 14 residues. CDR3 in amino acids: CASSGGDTYSPLHF. The CDR3 DNA sequence: TGTGCCAGCAGCGGGGGGGACACATATTCACCCCTCCACTTT.

This chain links TRBV14 with TRBJ2-1; tentatively, D is TRBD1 (6 bases). V dropped 1 base and J dropped 0 bases, with 10 bases sitting between them. Germline lookup yields CDR1 SGHDN and CDR2 FVKESK. The CDR3 consists of 16 residues. The CDR3 spells CASSQVGAHSYNEQFF. In DNA form, the CDR3 reads TGTGCCAGCAGCCAAGTGGGGGCTCACTCCTACAATGAGCAGTTCTTC. The full variable domain, its missing parts supplied by reference TRBV14 and TRBJ2-1, is EAGVTQFPSHSVIEKGQTVTLRCDPISGHDNLYWYRRVMGKEIKFLLHFVKESKQDESGMPNNRFLAERTGGTYSTLKVQPAELEDSGVYFCASSQVGAHSYNEQFFGPGTRLTVL.